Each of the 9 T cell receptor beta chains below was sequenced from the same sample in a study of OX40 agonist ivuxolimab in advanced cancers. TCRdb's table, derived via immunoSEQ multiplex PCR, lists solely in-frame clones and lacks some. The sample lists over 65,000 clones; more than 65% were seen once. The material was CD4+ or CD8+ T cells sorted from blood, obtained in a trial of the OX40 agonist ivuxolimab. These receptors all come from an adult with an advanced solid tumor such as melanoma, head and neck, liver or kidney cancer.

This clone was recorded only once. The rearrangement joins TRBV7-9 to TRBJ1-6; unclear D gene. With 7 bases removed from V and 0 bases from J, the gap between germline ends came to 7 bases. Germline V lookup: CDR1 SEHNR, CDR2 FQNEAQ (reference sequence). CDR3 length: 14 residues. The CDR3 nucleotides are TGTGCCAGCACGCAGAGCTCCTATAATTCACCCCTCCACTTT. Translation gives CASTQSSYNSPLHF.

The CDR3 here is CASNLSGGDQETQYF. The CDR3 nucleotides read TGTGCCAGTAATCTTAGTGGGGGGGACCAAGAGACCCAGTACTTC. This chain links TRBV27 with TRBJ2-5, with 7 bases fitting TRBD2. V gave up 9 bases and J gave up 0 bases; unmatched junction bases: 10. Germline values: CDR1 MNHEY, CDR2 SMNVEV (reference sequence). The CDR3 has 15 residues.

CDR3 loop: CASSRDRGNQPQHF. CDR3 DNA sequence: TGTGCCAGCAGCAGGGACAGGGGAAATCAGCCCCAGCATTTT. The chain links TRBV21-1 to TRBJ1-5; whether TRBD1, the table's D call, matches the DNA was not checked. TRBV21-1 is marked as a pseudogene. This CDR3 is 14 amino acids long.

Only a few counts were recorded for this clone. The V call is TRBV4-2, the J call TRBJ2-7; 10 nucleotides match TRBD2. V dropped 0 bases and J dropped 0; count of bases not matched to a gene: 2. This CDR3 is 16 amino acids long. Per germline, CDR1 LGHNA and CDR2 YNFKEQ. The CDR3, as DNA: TGTGCCAGCAGCCAAGATTGGACTAGCGGCTCCTACGAGCAGTACTTC. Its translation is CASSQDWTSGSYEQYF.

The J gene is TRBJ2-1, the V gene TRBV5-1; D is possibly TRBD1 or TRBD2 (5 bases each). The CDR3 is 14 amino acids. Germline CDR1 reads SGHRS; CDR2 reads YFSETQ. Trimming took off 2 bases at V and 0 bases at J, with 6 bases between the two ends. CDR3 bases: TGCGCCAGCAGCTTTGGGGGCTCCTACAATGAGCAGTTCTTC. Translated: CASSFGGSYNEQFF.

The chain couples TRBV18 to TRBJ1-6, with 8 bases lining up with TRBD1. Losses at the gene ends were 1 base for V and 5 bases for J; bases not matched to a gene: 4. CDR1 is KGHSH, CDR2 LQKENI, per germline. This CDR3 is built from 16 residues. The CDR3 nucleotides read TGTGCCAGCTCACCACTCCCGGGACAGGATAATTCACCCCTCCACTTT. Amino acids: CASSPLPGQDNSPLHF.

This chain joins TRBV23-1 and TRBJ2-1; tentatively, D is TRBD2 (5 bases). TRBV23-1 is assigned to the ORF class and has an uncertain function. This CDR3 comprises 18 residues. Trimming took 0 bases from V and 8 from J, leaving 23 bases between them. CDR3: CASSQSPSEGRGPDEQFF. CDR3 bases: TGCGCCAGCAGTCAATCCCCGAGCGAGGGTCGAGGTCCTGATGAGCAGTTCTTC.

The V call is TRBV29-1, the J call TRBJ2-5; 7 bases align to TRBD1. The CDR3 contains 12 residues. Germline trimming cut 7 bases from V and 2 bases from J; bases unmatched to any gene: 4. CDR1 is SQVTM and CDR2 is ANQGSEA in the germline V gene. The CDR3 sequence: CSGGQIQETQYF. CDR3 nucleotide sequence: TGCAGCGGGGGACAGATTCAAGAGACCCAGTACTTC.

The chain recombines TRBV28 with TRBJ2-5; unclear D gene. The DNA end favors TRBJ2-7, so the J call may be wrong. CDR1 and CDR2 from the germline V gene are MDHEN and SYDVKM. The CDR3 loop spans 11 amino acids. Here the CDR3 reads CASSPGHEQYF. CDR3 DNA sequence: TGTGCCAGCAGCCCCGGCCACGAGCAGTACTTC.